This T cell receptor (beta chain) was observed in a study of cytomegalovirus exposure and HLA in healthy donors. Study-wide results and limits: It was only CMV serostatus that was available as immune exposure information. When analyzed later, a missense DCLRE1C variant was found to be linked to TCR beta V- and J-gene trimming.

As regards this clone: Its antigen remains unknown.

CDR3 size: 15 residues. Trimming cost V 0 bases and J 5 bases, with 13 bases left between them. Germline CDR1 and CDR2: KGHSH and LQKENI. The PCR was carried out with 60 Vbeta primers and 13 Jbeta primers. TCRdb's copy holds only in-frame clones and misses some; the assay was immunoSEQ multiplex PCR. The sample has roughly 120,000 clones, 55% to 65% seen once. The sequencing sample was made of PBMCs. The clonotype was recovered from a woman aged 40 to 49 in good health and CMV-seropositive. The chain couples TRBV18 to TRBJ1-1; D gene uncertain. CDR3 DNA: TGTGCCAGCTCACCACCGGCGGGGAGGGTGACTGAAGCTTTCTTT. Translated, it gives CASSPPAGRVTEAFF.